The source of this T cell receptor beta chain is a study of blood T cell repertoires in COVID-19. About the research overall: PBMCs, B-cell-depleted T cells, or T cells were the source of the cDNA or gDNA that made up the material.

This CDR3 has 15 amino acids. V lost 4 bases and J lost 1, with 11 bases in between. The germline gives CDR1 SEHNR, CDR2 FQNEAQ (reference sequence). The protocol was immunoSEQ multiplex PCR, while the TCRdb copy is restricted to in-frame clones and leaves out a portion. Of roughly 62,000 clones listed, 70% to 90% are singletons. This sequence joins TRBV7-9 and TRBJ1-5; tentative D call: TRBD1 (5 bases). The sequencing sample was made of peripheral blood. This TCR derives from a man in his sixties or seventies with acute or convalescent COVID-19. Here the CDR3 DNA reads TGTGCCAGCAGCTCTAACTCAGGGAGCAATCAGCCCCAGCATTTT. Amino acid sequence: CASSSNSGSNQPQHF.